The 25 T cell receptor beta chains given below trace back to one sample, sequenced in a study of T cell responses to AZD1222 COVID-19 vaccine. Data came from immunoSEQ multiplex PCR; TCRdb stores just in-frame clones and leaves some out. The repertoire holds around 89,000 clones, with more than 75% as singletons. Sequencing used peripheral blood, obtained on day 0 of AZD1222 vaccination. All receptors come from an adult in good health.

This clone has a single count. The rearrangement links TRBV27 to TRBJ1-1, with unresolved D. V was clipped by 6 bases and J by 3 bases, with 14 bases between them. CDR1 MNHEY and CDR2 SMNVEV come from the germline V gene (reference sequence). This CDR3 spans 14 amino acids. CDR3 sequence reads: CASRNLGMYTEAFF. The DNA of the CDR3 is TGTGCCAGCAGGAACTTGGGGATGTACACTGAAGCTTTCTTT.

The sample holds one count of this clone. The chain couples TRBV7-3 to TRBJ2-1, with D perhaps matching TRBD1 (6 bases). The CDR3 totals 14 residues. Trimming took 0 bases from V and 4 from J, leaving 7 bases between them. Germline loops: CDR1 SGHTA, CDR2 FQGTGA. In DNA form, the CDR3 reads TGTGCCAGCAGCTTAACCAGGGGTTACAATGAGCAGTTCTTC. The encoded protein is CASSLTRGYNEQFF.

The chain has TRBV7-8 and TRBJ1-1; no firm D call. The CDR3 sequence is 13 residues long. Per germline, CDR1 SGHVS and CDR2 FQNEAQ. V lost 2 bases and J lost 0, with 4 bases in between. CDR3 residues: CASSLQLNTEAFF. The CDR3 nucleotides read TGTGCCAGCAGCTTACAGCTGAACACTGAAGCTTTCTTT.

As for this clone: Compared with germline, one end of the junction differs, possibly owing to a read error. V gene TRBV7-7 combines with J gene TRBJ2-1; TRBD2 aligns across 12 bases. Germline CDR1 SSHAT, CDR2 FNYEAQ (reference sequence). This CDR3 region has 15 residues. CDR3 in amino acids: CASSLGLAGGQEQFF. DNA for the CDR3: TGTGCTAGCAGCTTAGGCCTAGCGGGGGGGCAAGAGCAGTTCTTC.

The V call is TRBV6-6, the J call TRBJ1-1; D ambiguous. V lost 5 bases and J lost 4, with 17 bases in between. CDR1 is MNHNY, CDR2 SVGAGI, per germline (reference sequence). This CDR3 comprises 15 residues. DNA for the CDR3: TGTGCCAGCAGTCGGAGCGGGGATCAGAGCACTGAAGCTTTCTTT. This gives the protein CASSRSGDQSTEAFF.

The rearrangement uses TRBV20-1 and TRBJ2-7; 7 bases agree with TRBD1. This CDR3 contains 10 residues. Germline-derived CDR1 and CDR2 are DFQATT and SNEGSKA (reference sequence). Trimming at V came to 6 bases and at J to 7 bases, leaving 3 bases not matched to a gene. The CDR3 spells CSATGNEQYF. The CDR3 region has the DNA TGCAGTGCGACAGGGAATGAGCAGTACTTC.

The V and J genes are TRBV10-1 and TRBJ2-1; 8 nucleotides agree with TRBD2. Germline CDR1 WNHNN, CDR2 SYGVQD (reference sequence). The CDR3 sequence is 15 residues long. Trimming took 3 bases from V and 6 from J; bases not matched to a gene: 7. CDR3 in amino acids: CASSEAGVRLNEQFF. The CDR3 bases are TGCGCCAGCAGTGAAGCGGGAGTAAGGCTCAATGAGCAGTTCTTC.

This clone came up once. This chain uses TRBV6-5 with TRBJ1-5, with D unresolved. The CDR3 loop spans 12 amino acids. The germline V gene has CDR1 MNHEY and CDR2 SVGAGI. Deletions cut 6 bases from V and 4 bases from J, with 7 bases between. CDR3 sequence: CASSYGNQPQHF. DNA for the CDR3: TGTGCCAGCAGCTACGGGAATCAGCCCCAGCATTTT.

V gene TRBV15 combines with J gene TRBJ2-5; the D gene is possibly TRBD1 (5 bases). The V gene's germline CDR1 is LNHNV and CDR2 YYDKDF (reference sequence). Trimming pared 0 bases from V and 4 bases from J, leaving 15 bases between. The CDR3 consists of 16 residues. The CDR3 DNA follows: TGTGCCACCAGCAGAGAAGGTCAAGGGGCGAGAGAGACCCAGTACTTC. Its protein is CATSREGQGARETQYF.

This chain links TRBV7-6 with TRBJ2-7, with TRBD2 matching 8 bases. This CDR3 is built from 21 residues. CDR1 is SGHVS, CDR2 FNYEAQ, per germline. Unmatched junction bases numbered 20, after V lost 1 base and J lost 0 bases. The CDR3 nucleotides are TGTGCCAGCAGCTTAGTCGTAGGCGGGGGGCCCTCCCGAGGGAGCTCCTACGAGCAGTACTTC. Encoded protein: CASSLVVGGGPSRGSSYEQYF.

The chain is built from TRBV5-4 and TRBJ1-1, with D possibly TRBD1 on 5 matching bases. Germline values: CDR1 SGHNT, CDR2 YYREEE (reference sequence). The CDR3 spans 13 residues. Trimming cost V 4 bases and J 1 base, with 8 bases left between them. CDR3 bases: TGTGCCAGCAGCCCGGACAAGAACACTGAAGCTTTCTTT. This encodes CASSPDKNTEAFF.

This clone appeared a few times. The chain uses TRBV12-3 or TRBV12-4 and TRBJ2-7; D may be TRBD1 (6 bases). Trimming pared 6 bases from V and 11 bases from J, leaving 17 bases between. This CDR3 spans 12 amino acids. CDR3: CASSPDSPSKYF. CDR3 bases: TGTGCCAGCAGCCCGGACAGTCCTTCGAAGTACTTC.

The rearrangement joins TRBV10-1 to TRBJ1-2; no clear D gene. Germline CDR1 is WNHNN and CDR2 is SYGVQD (reference sequence). Trimming removed 3 bases at V and 6 bases at J, with 14 bases between. This CDR3 is 14 amino acids long. The CDR3 loop reads CASSESWSRDGYTF. The CDR3 region has the DNA TGCGCCAGCAGTGAATCGTGGAGTAGGGATGGCTACACCTTC.

DNA for the CDR3: TGTGCCAGCAGCTTAGATGGGGCAGGGCCCAATCAGCCCCAGCATTTT. Translated, it gives CASSLDGAGPNQPQHF. The chain couples TRBV11-2 to TRBJ1-5, with D perhaps TRBD1 (5 bases). Trimming left V 0 bases short and J 3 bases short, with 12 bases between. CDR3 length equals 16 residues. Germline CDR1 SGHAT, CDR2 FQNNGV.

The V gene is TRBV6-7, the J gene TRBJ1-6; D uncertain. TRBV6-7 is filed as an ORF, its function uncertain. CDR3 size: 14 residues. V lost 1 base and J lost 11, with 12 bases in between. CDR3 DNA: TGTGCCAGCAGTTACTTTAACTTACGGGCACCCCTCCACTTT. Translation gives CASSYFNLRAPLHF.

The CDR3 coding sequence is TGTGCCAGCAGCCTTTCCTCGGGACTAAAGCAGTATTTT. Protein sequence: CASSLSSGLKQYF. J is TRBJ2-3 and V is TRBV14; 7 nucleotides align to TRBD2. There are 13 residues in the CDR3. Germline CDR1 reads SGHDN; CDR2 reads FVKESK. Unmatched junction bases numbered 9, after V lost 4 bases and J lost 11 bases.

The CDR3: CASSLAFRQGGTGNTIYF. CDR3 sequence (DNA): TGTGCCAGCAGCTTAGCTTTTAGACAGGGCGGTACAGGAAACACCATATATTTT. The chain is built from TRBV7-2 and TRBJ1-3; 7 bases align to TRBD1. Per germline, CDR1 SGHTA and CDR2 FQGNSA. V dropped 0 bases and J dropped 4; count of bases not matched to a gene: 12. This CDR3 comprises 18 residues.

This rearrangement joins TRBV6-1 to TRBJ2-7; the D gene could be TRBD1 or TRBD2 (5 bases each). Trimming removed 2 bases from V and 2 bases from J, with 16 bases in between. Germline-derived CDR1 and CDR2 are MNHNS and SASEGT. CDR3 size: 16 residues. The CDR3 DNA sequence: TGTGCCAGCAGTGAAAATCCCCCAGGGAGCCCCTACGAGCAGTACTTC. The encoded protein is CASSENPPGSPYEQYF.

V and J are TRBV6-1 and TRBJ2-7; 10 positions agree with TRBD1. Germline V gene lookup returns CDR1 MNHNS and CDR2 SASEGT. The length of the CDR3 is 14 residues. J was trimmed by 2 bases and V by 3 bases; bases with no gene match: 1. Here the CDR3 DNA reads TGTGCCAGCAGTGACGACAGGGGGCCCTACGAGCAGTACTTC. It yields the protein CASSDDRGPYEQYF.

This clone showed up just a few times. The chain joins TRBV27 to TRBJ2-3; no firm D call. This CDR3 spans 13 amino acids. Germline CDR1 is MNHEY and CDR2 is SMNVEV (reference sequence). Trimming pared 3 bases from V and 2 bases from J, leaving 6 bases between. The CDR3 DNA sequence: TGTGCCAGCAGTTTTTCCAACACAGATACGCAGTATTTT. It yields the protein CASSFSNTDTQYF.

This sequence joins TRBV27 and TRBJ1-6, with D tentatively TRBD1 (6 bases). Germline V gene sequence: CDR1 MNHEY, CDR2 SMNVEV (reference sequence). The CDR3 is 14 residues long. V lost 5 bases to trimming and J lost 13 bases, with 18 bases between them. In nucleotides, the CDR3 is TGTGCCAGCAGTCTGGGACACTGGAAGGGTCCCCTCCACTTT. Its translation is CASSLGHWKGPLHF.

The genes are TRBV13 and TRBJ2-3; a possible D gene is TRBD2 (5 bases). The germline V gene has CDR1 PRHDT and CDR2 FYEKMQ (reference sequence). CDR3 length: 14 residues. Trimming removed 3 bases from V and 3 bases from J, with 10 bases in between. The CDR3 protein is CASSFGTGTDTQYF. The CDR3 region has the DNA TGTGCCAGCAGCTTTGGAACGGGGACAGATACGCAGTATTTT.

The chain recombines TRBV30 with TRBJ1-4; D call uncertain. The CDR3 is made up of 12 amino acids. Per germline, CDR1 GTSNPN and CDR2 SVGIG (reference sequence). V was shortened by 3 bases and J by 6 bases, with 8 bases between the two germline ends. The CDR3 protein is CAWRWEDEKLFF. The CDR3 coding sequence is TGTGCCTGGAGATGGGAAGATGAAAAACTGTTTTTT.

The CDR3 protein is CASSPLAGPWYNEQFF. Written as DNA, the CDR3 is TGTGCCAGCAGCCCGTTAGCGGGGCCATGGTACAATGAGCAGTTCTTC. J is TRBJ2-1 and V is TRBV7-2, with 8 bases identical to TRBD2. The CDR3 is 16 residues long. Germline CDR1 reads SGHTA; CDR2 reads FQGNSA. Trimming at V came to 5 bases and at J to 4 bases, leaving 10 bases not matched to a gene. Full variable domain (missing parts from reference TRBV7-2 and TRBJ2-1): GAGVSQSPSNKVTEKGKDVELRCDPISGHTALYWYRQSLGQGLEFLIYFQGNSAPDKSGLPSDRFSAERTGGSVSTLTIQRTQQEDSAVYLCASSPLAGPWYNEQFFGPGTRLTVL.

The V gene is TRBV2, the J gene TRBJ1-5; D ambiguous. CDR1 is SNHLY and CDR2 is FYNNEI in the germline V gene. This CDR3 spans 15 amino acids. Trimming shortened V by 6 bases and J by 0 bases, and 12 bases separated the two germline ends. CDR3 region: CASSSQSYSNQPQHF. In nucleotides, the CDR3 is TGTGCCAGCAGCTCACAGAGCTATAGCAATCAGCCCCAGCATTTT.